The table lists the clone carrying this TCR beta chain with many counts. Its antigen is as yet unknown. The data stem from a study of identical twins. General study results and limits: The more abundant beta clonotypes in cord blood had fewer insertions, and memory repertoires did not show this. Its conclusions, products of cross-sectional statistical analysis, did not come from following the same donors.

TCRdb reprocessed the 5' RACE reads with MiXCR, giving one entry per CDR3 protein. The sample lists roughly 630,000 distinct CDR3 sequences, about 7.6% occurring once. J was trimmed by 3 bases and V by 2 bases; bases with no gene match: 3. CDR1 and CDR2 (germline): SGDLS, YYNGEE. The CDR3 spans 14 residues. The sample also formed part of further work on yellow fever vaccine responses in identical twins.

This TCR was recovered from a woman under 30 in good health. The genes are TRBV9 and TRBJ2-7; 9 bases align to TRBD1. Sequences were obtained from PBMCs. CDR3 coding DNA: TGTGCCAGCAGCGTCGGGACAGGGCTCTACGAGCAGTACTTC. This encodes CASSVGTGLYEQYF. Based on the CDR3 plus reference TRBV9 and TRBJ2-7, the full variable domain is DSGVTQTPKHLITATGQRVTLRCSPRSGDLSVYWYQQSLDQGLQFLIQYYNGEERAKGNILERFSAQQFPDLHSELNLSSLELGDSALYFCASSVGTGLYEQYFGPGTRLTVT.